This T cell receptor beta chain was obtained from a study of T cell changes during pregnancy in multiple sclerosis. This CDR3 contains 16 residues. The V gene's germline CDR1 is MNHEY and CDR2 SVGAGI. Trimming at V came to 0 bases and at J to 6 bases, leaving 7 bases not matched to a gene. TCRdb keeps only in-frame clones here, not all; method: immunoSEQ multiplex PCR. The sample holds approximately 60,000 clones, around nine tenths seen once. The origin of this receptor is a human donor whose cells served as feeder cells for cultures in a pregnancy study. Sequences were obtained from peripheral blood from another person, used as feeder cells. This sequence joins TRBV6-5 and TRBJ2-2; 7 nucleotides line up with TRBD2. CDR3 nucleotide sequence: TGTGCCAGCAGTTACTCGTCTAGCGGACTCGCCGGGGAGCTGTTTTTT. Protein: CASSYSSSGLAGELFF.